This TCR beta chain was observed in a study of monozygotic twins with inflammatory bowel disease (dated by TCRdb to about 2019). With respect to the entire study: A total of 28 monozygotic twin pairs were included in the full study, comprising nine German pairs (four IBD-concordant, five IBD-discordant) and 19 IBD-discordant Danish pairs. Each individual had, on average, about 151 000 unique TCRalpha sequences and 181 000 unique TCRbeta sequences available for analysis. The search for disease-associated traits relied mainly on comparing, within discordant pairs, IBD patients with their genetically identical healthy co-twins. Overall study results and their limits: Measured by the inverse Simpson index, TCRbeta repertoire diversity was lower in IBD patients than in their healthy co-twins. Repertoire similarity did not differ between concordant and discordant twins, possibly due to limited statistical power. Compared with healthy twins, IBD patients shared fewer clonotypes with other individuals, and the difference was most pronounced in patients with signs of disease activity. The results gave no support for a single strong signal or clonotype linked to IBD. Differing immunosuppressive treatments among patients may have added background noise and inter-individual variability to the repertoires. The analysis was unable to tell different T cell subtypes apart.

The CDR3 starts with the cysteine, ends with the phenylalanine, and has 11 residues. No DNA has been recorded. CDR1 and CDR2 were assigned from the germline V gene as MNHEY and SVGAGI. From each donor, a roughly 2.6 ml peripheral blood sample was collected into PAXgene tubes and stored at -80 degrees C. Total RNA was isolated from whole blood with the PAXgene blood miRNA kit on an automated QIAcube, without T cell sorting. Peripheral blood from monozygotic twin pairs who were concordant or discordant for inflammatory bowel disease underwent deep TCRalpha and TCRbeta repertoire profiling using unique molecular barcoding. Smoking habits were recorded for all twin pairs, and individuals were classified as current, former or never smokers. As regards this clonotype: What this receptor recognizes is not known.

Library preparation used 5' RACE. For each TCR library, around 3,800 ng of total RNA was used. For each sample, cDNA synthesis was carried out in eight separate reactions using SMARTScribe reverse transcriptase. During cDNA synthesis, unique molecular identifiers containing a 6-nucleotide sample barcode were introduced by template switching. Amplification of TCRalpha and TCRbeta cDNA involved two nested PCRs of approximately 16 and 10 cycles, and each PCR was followed by bead purification. Before amplification, the cDNA was treated with uracil DNA-glycosylase and purified using the QIAquick PCR purification kit. The second PCR was the step at which Illumina TruSeq-compatible adapters and sample-specific barcodes were added. Library quality and concentration were assessed using TapeStation and Qubit, and approximately 5 ng of each library was pooled. Sequencing of pooled libraries was carried out on an Illumina HiSeq2500 single-index Rapid Run using 2 x 100 bp reads and custom sequencing primers. The original methods were these. PCR and sequencing errors were corrected by UMI-based consensus assembly using MiGEC version 1.2.6. MiXCR version 2.1.1 handled V(D)J alignment, clonotype assembly and CDR3 extraction. Gene usage, clonotype sharing and MAIT/NKT TCR abundance were normalised by analysing the top 1000, 10 000 and 20 000 clonotypes per sample. After downsampling to 27 000 UMIs, diversity was calculated as the inverse Simpson index using the vegan R package. Statistical testing used paired Mann-Whitney U tests on the discordant twin pairs and applied Benjamini-Hochberg correction for multiple testing. The reads were reprocessed in TCRdb, with one entry per CDR3 protein sequence and no accompanying DNA. The V and J calls and clone size come from TCRdb's table, not from the authors' own analysis. This sample's table has entries for just over 300,000 distinct CDR3 sequences. In total, the top ten clones hold approximately 5.4% of the sample.

The chain uses TRBV6-5 and TRBJ2-7. This clonotype originated in a human donor with ulcerative colitis or Crohn's disease, or a healthy co-twin of an affected twin (not recorded which). What was sequenced was blood. CDR3 protein: CASRGFDEQYF.